This TCR beta chain derives from a study of Graves' ophthalmopathy and Graves' hyperthyroidism. At the level of the study: Prior to any treatment, peripheral blood was collected at the time of initial diagnosis.

Amplification of the TCR beta CDR3 regions used RNA transcripts (as template). HTBI primers served in a first-round RT-PCR, which a second-round multiplex PCR followed. One entry per CDR3 protein, called by TCRdb with MiXCR from the multiplex PCR reads. The sample records approximately 700,000 distinct CDR3 sequences, approximately 40% being singletons. Only a few counts were recorded for this clonotype. Its antigen is as yet unknown. If patients had other autoimmune diseases, uncontrolled infections, pregnancy or lactation, they were excluded. General study results and limits: Sensitivity reached less than 71% and specificity around 76% when the model predicted ophthalmopathy progression. Among thyroid clonotypes expanded above 0.001 frequency, most also appeared in blood.

The receptor was isolated from an adult man with Graves' ophthalmopathy. The sequencing sample was made of peripheral blood.

As DNA, the CDR3 is TGTGCCAGCAGCCAAGGGGGACTAGGGTCCTACGAGCAGTACTTC. Translated, it gives CASSQGGLGSYEQYF. The chain recombines TRBV14 with TRBJ2-7; 8 positions match TRBD2. Per germline, CDR1 SGHDN and CDR2 FVKESK. The CDR3 has 15 residues. Losses at the gene ends were 1 base for V and 1 base for J; bases not matched to a gene: 3.